This passage covers 16 T cell receptor beta chains from one sample sequenced in a study of cytomegalovirus exposure and HLA in healthy donors. PCR used 60 Vbeta primers and 13 Jbeta primers. Assay used: immunoSEQ multiplex PCR; TCRdb lists only in-frame clones, some missing. The table lists around 190,000 clones, 81% of them singletons. Material for sequencing was PBMCs. These receptors were obtained from a man younger than 35 in good health and CMV-seronegative.

V gene TRBV2 combines with J gene TRBJ2-7, with 10 bases lining up with TRBD1. Germline V gene data show CDR1 as SNHLY and CDR2 as FYNNEI. The CDR3 loop spans 15 amino acids. Trimming at V came to 5 bases and at J to 0 bases, leaving 4 bases not matched to a gene. The CDR3 sequence is CASSFGDRGSYEQYF. CDR3 nucleotides: TGTGCCAGCAGTTTTGGGGACAGGGGCTCCTACGAGCAGTACTTC.

This clone was picked up one time. The chain uses TRBV7-3 and TRBJ2-5, with 9 bases lining up with TRBD1. Trimming at V came to 6 bases and at J to 13 bases, leaving 12 bases not matched to a gene. CDR1 and CDR2 from the germline V gene are SGHTA and FQGTGA. The CDR3 is 13 amino acids. CDR3 amino acids: CASSPGTGYPRYF. For the CDR3, the DNA is TGTGCCAGCAGTCCCGGGACAGGGTACCCAAGGTACTTC.

The chain joins TRBV5-1 to TRBJ1-4, with 7 nucleotides matching TRBD1. V lost 4 bases and J lost 4; bases outside the gene matches: 4. This CDR3 is built from 14 residues. From germline, CDR1 is SGHRS and CDR2 YFSETQ. The CDR3 region is CASSDRVDNEKLFF. DNA of the CDR3: TGCGCCAGCAGCGACAGGGTGGATAATGAAAAACTGTTTTTT. Supplemented by reference TRBV5-1 and TRBJ1-4, the full variable domain reads KAGVTQTPRYLIKTRGQQVTLSCSPISGHRSVSWYQQTPGQGLQFLFEYFSETQRNKGNFPGRFSGRQFSNSRSEMNVSTLELGDSALYLCASSDRVDNEKLFFGSGTQLSVL.

The rearrangement uses TRBV9 and TRBJ2-1; no firm D call. The CDR3 runs to 12 residues. Germline-derived CDR1 and CDR2 are SGDLS and YYNGEE. The V and J ends lost 3 bases and 10 bases respectively, with 11 bases between them. The CDR3 loop is CASSGRVREQFF. CDR3 sequence (DNA): TGTGCCAGCAGCGGCCGAGTTCGGGAGCAGTTCTTC.

In regard to this clone: Mismatch with germline at one junction end may stem from a read error. In DNA, the CDR3 is TGTGCTAGCAGTTCTAACTATCCAGATACGCAGTATTTT. It translates to CASSSNYPDTQYF. V and J are TRBV7-7 and TRBJ2-3; D gene ambiguous. This CDR3 is built from 13 residues. Germline V gene lookup returns CDR1 SSHAT and CDR2 FNYEAQ (reference sequence). Using reference TRBV7-7 and TRBJ2-3 for the parts outside the CDR3, the full variable domain is GAGVSQSPRYKVTKRGQDVTLRCDPISSHATLYWYQQALGQGPEFLTYFNYEAQPDKSGLPSDRFSAERPEGSISTLTIQRTEQRDSAMYRCASSSNYPDTQYFGPGTRLTVL.

The CDR3 DNA follows: TGTGCCAGCAGCCACAGGGCGAGTAAGACAGATACGCAGTATTTT. Its protein product is CASSHRASKTDTQYF. The J gene is TRBJ2-3, the V gene TRBV7-9; perhaps TRBD1 as D (6 bases). The CDR3 runs 15 residues. The germline V and J ends were trimmed by 5 bases and 3 bases, with 15 bases remaining between them. Germline loops: CDR1 SEHNR, CDR2 FQNEAQ (reference sequence).

The chain links TRBV7-8 to TRBJ2-7, with D unresolved. Germline loops: CDR1 SGHVS, CDR2 FQNEAQ. Between the trimmed V and J ends, which lost 2 bases and 2 bases, there was a span of 10 bases. CDR3 length: 14 residues. DNA of the CDR3: TGTGCCAGCAGCTTAAACCCAGCGCCCTACGAGCAGTACTTC. This sequence encodes CASSLNPAPYEQYF.

The J gene is TRBJ2-3, the V gene TRBV11-3; a weak D match, TRBD1 (5 bases). Germline CDR1 SGHNT, CDR2 YENEEA. CDR3 length: 13 amino acids. V lost 5 bases and J 6 bases, leaving 12 bases between the germline ends. CDR3 protein: CASSPKGLDTQYF. The CDR3 DNA sequence: TGTGCCAGCAGCCCAAAGGGGCTTGATACGCAGTATTTT.

This clone has a handful of counts. V gene TRBV30 combines with J gene TRBJ2-2; a weak D match, TRBD1 (6 bases). The CDR3 consists of 12 residues. V lost 5 bases and J lost 4, with 8 bases in between. CDR1 and CDR2 from the germline V gene are GTSNPN and SVGIG (reference sequence). The DNA for the CDR3 is TGTGCCTGGGGACAGTCCACCGGGGAGCTGTTTTTT. It translates to CAWGQSTGELFF.

This chain connects TRBV19 to TRBJ2-7, with 9 bases that match TRBD1. Germline CDR1 LNHDA, CDR2 SQIVND (reference sequence). The V segment lost 5 bases and the J segment 3 bases; nucleotides outside the gene matches: 5. The CDR3 covers 14 residues. The CDR3 loop reads CASSQTGGSYEQYF. The CDR3 nucleotides are TGTGCCAGTAGTCAGACAGGGGGAAGCTACGAGCAGTACTTC. The complete variable domain, with remaining parts taken from reference TRBV19 and TRBJ2-7, reads DGGITQSPKYLFRKEGQNVTLSCEQNLNHDAMYWYRQDPGQGLRLIYYSQIVNDFQKGDIAEGYSVSREKKESFPLTVTSAQKNPTAFYLCASSQTGGSYEQYFGPGTRLTVT.

V and J are TRBV10-3 and TRBJ1-1, with 8 positions matching TRBD1. This CDR3 region has 14 residues. The germline gives CDR1 ENHRY, CDR2 SYGVKD. With 8 bases clipped from V and 2 bases from J, the junction kept 7 bases outside the gene matches. The CDR3 spells CAIGSTGGNTEAFF. The CDR3 DNA reads as TGTGCCATCGGTAGTACAGGGGGTAACACTGAAGCTTTCTTT.

The chain combines TRBV6-6 with TRBJ2-7; D is perhaps TRBD1 (6 bases). Trimming removed 2 bases from V and 1 base from J, with 9 bases in between. Germline CDR1 and CDR2: MNHNY and SVGAGI (reference sequence). The CDR3 covers 14 residues. This CDR3 is CASSYGGRSYEQYF. Written as DNA, the CDR3 is TGTGCCAGCAGTTACGGGGGCAGGTCCTACGAGCAGTACTTC.

The chain recombines TRBV6-6 with TRBJ2-7; tentative D call: TRBD2 (6 bases). The germline V and J ends were trimmed by 4 bases and 6 bases, with 22 bases remaining between them. This CDR3 region has 16 residues. Germline V gene sequence: CDR1 MNHNY, CDR2 SVGAGI (reference sequence). This chain's CDR3 is CASSFTPGLQSLEQYF. The CDR3 bases are TGTGCCAGCAGTTTCACCCCGGGACTCCAGTCGCTCGAGCAGTACTTC.

The rearrangement joins TRBV6-5 to TRBJ1-6; D perhaps matches TRBD1 (5 bases). The CDR3 loop spans 15 amino acids. V shed 8 bases and J shed 7 bases, with 18 bases lying between them. Germline-derived CDR1 and CDR2 are MNHEY and SVGAGI. The CDR3 sequence is CASASVSGENSPLHF. DNA for the CDR3: TGTGCCAGCGCATCGGTCTCGGGGGAAAATTCACCCCTCCACTTT.

The genes are TRBV20-1 and TRBJ2-1; D not resolved. The ends were cut back, 3 bases at V and 3 bases at J, with 3 bases in the middle. This CDR3 has 11 residues. Germline CDR1 and CDR2: DFQATT and SNEGSKA (reference sequence). DNA of the CDR3: TGCAGTGCTAGCGTCTACAATGAGCAGTTCTTC. Its translation: CSASVYNEQFF.

This clone is a singleton in its sample. J is TRBJ2-5 and V is TRBV15; 9 nucleotides agree with TRBD2. From germline, CDR1 is LNHNV and CDR2 YYDKDF (reference sequence). CDR3 size: 14 residues. Germline trimming cut 1 base from V and 5 bases from J; bases unmatched to any gene: 2. In nucleotides, the CDR3 is TGTGCCACCAGCAGAGTTGGACTAGCGGAGACCCAGTACTTC. Its translation: CATSRVGLAETQYF. Full variable domain (outside the CDR3, taken from reference TRBV15 and TRBJ2-5): DAMVIQNPRYQVTQFGKPVTLSCSQTLNHNVMYWYQQKSSQAPKLLFHYYDKDFNNEADTPDNFQSRRPNTSFCFLDIRSPGLGDTAMYLCATSRVGLAETQYFGPGTRLLVL.